This T cell receptor beta chain was recorded in a study of cytomegalovirus exposure and HLA in healthy donors. General study points: Within the 100 to 150 validation repertoires, first-cohort TCR clusters tended to co-occur, according to a later analysis.

The CDR3 has 13 residues. Trimming at V came to 3 bases and at J to 5 bases, leaving 3 bases not matched to a gene. Germline loops: CDR1 MDHEN, CDR2 SYDVKM. Libraries were prepared by immunoSEQ multiplex PCR; TCRdb keeps only in-frame clonotypes and omits some of them. The repertoire holds fewer than 100,000 clones, roughly 94% seen once, with approximately 3.3% in the top ten. This clone appeared once. Antigen unknown. Sequenced: PBMCs. V is TRBV28 and J is TRBJ1-2, with TRBD1 matching over 7 bases. The sequence was obtained from a woman younger than 35 in good health and CMV-seropositive. The CDR3, as DNA: TGTGCCAGCAGTTTCAGGGGGGCTTATGGCTACACCTTC. Residues: CASSFRGAYGYTF.